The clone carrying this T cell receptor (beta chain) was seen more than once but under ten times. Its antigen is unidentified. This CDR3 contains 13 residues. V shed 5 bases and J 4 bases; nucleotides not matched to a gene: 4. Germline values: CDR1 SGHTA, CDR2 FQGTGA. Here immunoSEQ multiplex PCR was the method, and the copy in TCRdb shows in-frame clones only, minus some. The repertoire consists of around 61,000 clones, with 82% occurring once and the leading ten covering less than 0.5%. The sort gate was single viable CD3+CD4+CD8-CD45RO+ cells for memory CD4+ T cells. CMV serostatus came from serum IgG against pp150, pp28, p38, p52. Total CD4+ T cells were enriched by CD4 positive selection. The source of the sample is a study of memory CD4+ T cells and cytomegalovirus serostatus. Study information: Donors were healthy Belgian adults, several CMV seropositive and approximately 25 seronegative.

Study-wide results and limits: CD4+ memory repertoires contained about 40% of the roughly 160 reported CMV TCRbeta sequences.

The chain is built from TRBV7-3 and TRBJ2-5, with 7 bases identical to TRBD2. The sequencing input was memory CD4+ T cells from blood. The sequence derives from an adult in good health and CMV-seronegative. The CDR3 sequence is CASSPGRGETQYF. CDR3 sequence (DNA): TGTGCCAGCAGCCCTGGGAGGGGAGAGACCCAGTACTTC.